This is a list of T cell receptor beta chains from one sample in a study of shared clonotypes between healthy human individuals. Clones were sequenced by immunoSEQ multiplex PCR, and TCRdb holds only the in-frame ones, with some missing. The sample carries roughly 2 million clones, 95% recorded once. The sample comprised naive CD4+ T cells sorted from blood. These TCRs come from a man younger than 30 in good health. CDR3s include the opening cysteine and the closing phenylalanine or tryptophan. A D gene is named only where the DNA matches it firmly. For some rows the clone size is stated as once, few or many, or as a class when expanded; others skip it.

j_call: TRBJ2-2; v_call: TRBV21-1; clone_size: -; d_call: -; cdr3_aa: CASSNTPGLAGPNTGELFF; cdr3_nt: TGTGCCAGCAGCAACACCCCCGGACTAGCGGGTCCGAACACCGGGGAGCTGTTTTTT
j_call: TRBJ2-2; v_call: TRBV7-2; clone_size: -; d_call: -; cdr3_aa: CASNFRVTGELFF; cdr3_nt: TGTGCCAGCAATTTCAGGGTCACCGGGGAGCTGTTTTTT
j_call: TRBJ1-6; v_call: TRBV5-4; clone_size: -; d_call: TRBD1; cdr3_aa: CASSLGGQGSPLHF; cdr3_nt: TGTGCCAGCAGCTTGGGGGGACAGGGATCACCCCTCCACTTT
j_call: TRBJ2-7; v_call: TRBV7-9; clone_size: -; d_call: -; cdr3_aa: CASSLALEQYF; cdr3_nt: TGTGCCAGCAGCTTAGCCCTAGAGCAGTACTTC
j_call: TRBJ2-1; v_call: TRBV6-5; clone_size: -; d_call: -; cdr3_aa: CASSGNGYEQFF; cdr3_nt: TGTGCCAGCAGTGGCAACGGGTATGAGCAGTTCTTC
j_call: TRBJ2-2; v_call: TRBV30; clone_size: many; d_call: -; cdr3_aa: CAWTGAGELFF; cdr3_nt: TGTGCCTGGACAGGGGCCGGGGAGCTGTTTTTT
j_call: TRBJ1-6; v_call: TRBV18; clone_size: -; d_call: -; cdr3_aa: CASSPISSYNSPLHF; cdr3_nt: TGTGCCAGCTCACCAATCAGCTCCTATAATTCACCCCTCCACTTT
j_call: TRBJ2-1; v_call: TRBV7-9; clone_size: -; d_call: -; cdr3_aa: CASSLAPIRVSYNEQFF; cdr3_nt: TGTGCCAGCAGCTTAGCGCCGATCCGGGTATCCTACAATGAGCAGTTCTTC
j_call: TRBJ1-2; v_call: TRBV6-5; clone_size: -; d_call: -; cdr3_aa: CASSPGSSYGYTF; cdr3_nt: TGTGCCAGTTCCCCAGGCAGTAGCTATGGCTACACCTTC
j_call: TRBJ1-1; v_call: TRBV11-2; clone_size: -; d_call: TRBD1; cdr3_aa: CASSSLQGAYTEAFF; cdr3_nt: TGTGCCAGCAGCTCGTTACAGGGGGCCTACACTGAAGCTTTCTTT
j_call: TRBJ1-2; v_call: TRBV2; clone_size: -; d_call: TRBD1; cdr3_aa: CASSEARRTGDGYTF; cdr3_nt: TGTGCCAGCAGTGAAGCGCGACGTACAGGGGATGGCTACACCTTC
j_call: TRBJ1-2; v_call: TRBV6-5; clone_size: -; d_call: TRBD1; cdr3_aa: CASSYSQGAVTYTF; cdr3_nt: TGTGCCAGCAGTTACTCGCAGGGGGCGGTTACCTACACCTTC
j_call: TRBJ1-3; v_call: TRBV7-2; clone_size: -; d_call: -; cdr3_aa: CASSLYGPGSSGNTIYF; cdr3_nt: TGTGCCAGCAGCTTATACGGGCCGGGGAGCTCTGGAAACACCATATATTTT
j_call: TRBJ1-1; v_call: TRBV5-4; clone_size: -; d_call: -; cdr3_aa: CASSLGQPNTEAFF; cdr3_nt: TGTGCCAGCAGCTTGGGACAACCGAACACTGAAGCTTTCTTT
j_call: TRBJ1-1; v_call: TRBV30; clone_size: -; d_call: -; cdr3_aa: CAWSPQGRLNTEAFF; cdr3_nt: TGTGCCTGGAGTCCACAGGGACGGTTGAACACTGAAGCTTTCTTT
j_call: TRBJ2-2; v_call: TRBV11-3; clone_size: -; d_call: -; cdr3_aa: CASSRMFAGELFF; cdr3_nt: TGTGCCAGCAGCCGGATGTTCGCCGGGGAGCTGTTTTTT
j_call: TRBJ1-3; v_call: TRBV30; clone_size: -; d_call: -; cdr3_aa: CAWSAGGGNTIYF; cdr3_nt: TGTGCCTGGAGTGCGGGGGGTGGAAACACCATATATTTT
j_call: TRBJ1-4; v_call: TRBV5-1; clone_size: -; d_call: -; cdr3_aa: CASSLVEGEKLFF; cdr3_nt: TGCGCCAGCAGCTTGGTAGAGGGTGAAAAACTGTTTTTT
j_call: TRBJ1-2; v_call: TRBV5-6; clone_size: -; d_call: -; cdr3_aa: CASTPIGESGYTF; cdr3_nt: TGTGCCAGCACCCCGATCGGGGAGAGCGGCTACACCTTC
j_call: TRBJ2-2; v_call: TRBV7-9; clone_size: -; d_call: -; cdr3_aa: CASSPRSYREFGELFF; cdr3_nt: TGTGCCAGCAGCCCACGGTCCTACAGGGAATTCGGGGAGCTGTTTTTT
j_call: TRBJ2-5; v_call: TRBV20-1; clone_size: -; d_call: -; cdr3_aa: CSAWRGETQYF; cdr3_nt: TGCAGTGCGTGGAGGGGCGAGACCCAGTACTTC
j_call: TRBJ2-1; v_call: TRBV14; clone_size: -; d_call: -; cdr3_aa: CASSFYRDQLIDEQFF; cdr3_nt: TGTGCCAGCAGCTTCTACCGGGACCAACTGATCGATGAGCAGTTCTTC
j_call: TRBJ2-1; v_call: TRBV6-4; clone_size: -; d_call: TRBD1; cdr3_aa: CASSRNRGSYNEQFF; cdr3_nt: TGTGCCAGCAGCAGAAACAGGGGGTCCTACAATGAGCAGTTCTTC
j_call: TRBJ1-5; v_call: TRBV2; clone_size: -; d_call: TRBD1; cdr3_aa: CASSETTGLSNQPQHF; cdr3_nt: TGTGCCAGCAGTGAAACGACAGGGCTTAGCAATCAGCCCCAGCATTTT
j_call: TRBJ2-1; v_call: TRBV5-1; clone_size: -; d_call: TRBD2; cdr3_aa: CASSYVRAGGNNEQFF; cdr3_nt: TGCGCCAGCAGCTACGTAAGAGCGGGAGGGAACAATGAGCAGTTCTTC
j_call: TRBJ1-2; v_call: TRBV5-1; clone_size: -; d_call: -; cdr3_aa: CASSLGQNYGYTF; cdr3_nt: TGCGCCAGCAGCTTAGGACAAAACTATGGCTACACCTTC
j_call: TRBJ1-2; v_call: TRBV28; clone_size: -; d_call: TRBD1; cdr3_aa: CASTPLWGQGGGYTF; cdr3_nt: TGTGCCAGCACCCCCCTATGGGGACAGGGCGGGGGCTACACCTTC